Sequencing of this TCR beta chain was carried out in a study (dated by TCRdb to the mid-2010s). Broadly, across the study: Whether tumor-infiltrating Tregs in breast cancer are recruited from blood Tregs or converted in situ from other CD4+ T cell subsets was tested.

About this clonotype: The antigen it recognizes is unknown. Nothing much larger sits one base from this clone, and base qualities are not available.

Amplification of full-length TCR variable regions was done by 5' RACE PCR using constant-region reverse primers, and this step was followed by semi-nested PCR with Nested Universal Primer A. Using the ReliaPrep RNA Cell Miniprep System, total RNA was extracted, and the SMARTer RACE 5'/3' Kit was then used to reverse transcribe the RNA into 5'RACE-ready cDNA. Multiplex adaptors were used to barcode full-length TCR alpha and beta libraries, and the barcoded libraries were sequenced on an Illumina MiSeq. On the study's bioinformatics: For each of nine subset-tissue groups, sequencing data from the five patients were pooled, and the groups were then compared using unsupervised clustering of TCR gene usage. The Morisita-Horn index was used to calculate repertoire similarity, with shared sequences weighted according to their contribution to each repertoire. The public sequencing data were trimmed at Q25 with fastp and processed into clonotypes with MiXCR by TCRdb, which kept only in-frame beta chains. Identical CDR3 proteins give one entry, which carries the most common genes and DNA. TCRdb's processing, not the authors', yielded these V and J calls. Counted in this sample were several thousand distinct CDR3 sequences; less than 40% of them appeared once. Around 5.1% of the sample is taken by the ten largest.

CD4+CD25+CD127-/low cells were isolated as Tregs. Tregs, naive and memory CD4+ T cells from tumor, blood and ipsilateral draining lymph nodes of five breast cancer patients underwent full-length TCR alpha and beta sequencing. Mononuclear cells from lymph nodes or around 50 ml of peripheral blood were isolated by Ficoll density gradient centrifugation. A purity exceeding 90% was confirmed by FACS for the sorted cell populations. General conclusions and limits of the study: Tumor-infiltrating Treg TCR alpha and beta sequences overlapped most with tumor naive CD4+ T cells, then with blood naive CD4+ T cells. Tumor memory CD4+ T cell TCR gene usage clustered with blood and lymph node memory CD4+ cells and lymph node naive CD4+ cells. The validation in the larger cohort was limited to a single TCR beta V-J rearrangement instead of whole repertoires.

The receptor's source is a female donor with breast cancer. The specimen was Tregs sorted from blood.

In nucleotides, the sequence is TGTGCCAGCAGCGCTGCCGGGACAGGGACCAATGAGCAGTTCTTC. It codes for CASSAAGTGTNEQFF. Recombination joined TRBV9 with TRBJ2-1, with TRBD1 identical over 9 junction bases. The CDR3 contains 15 residues, cysteine and phenylalanine counted. The CDR3 DNA has 45 bases and is translated from base 1. The germline V gene yields SGDLS for CDR1 and YYNGEE for CDR2. V lost 3 bases and J lost 6 bases, and the count of bases not matched to a germline gene is 7.